The 10 T cell receptor beta chains listed next were all sequenced from one sample in a study of blood T cell repertoires in COVID-19 (dated by TCRdb to about 2020). Library method: the immunoSEQ multiplex PCR assay. The immuneACCESS repertoire file appears here via TCRdb, limited to in-frame rearrangements. These files lack a portion of the clones; in checked studies, under half of the deficit traces to unresolved V genes, and the cause of the others is not known. For this sample the table gives 95,000 to 100,000 clones, of which approximately 90% were detected only once. Together, the top ten hold around 15% of the sample. Specimen: peripheral blood. The receptors shown here come from a man aged 45-65 years with acute or convalescent COVID-19.

The chain has TRBV2 and TRBJ1-6; TRBD1 is a possible D gene (6 bases). The CDR3 spans 14 residues. The V end was cut by 4 bases, the J end by 8 bases, with 12 bases between. The germline CDR1 and CDR2 sequences are SNHLY and FYNNEI. The DNA for the CDR3 is TGTGCCAGCAGTGTGCTGGGGGCTGATTCACCCCTCCACTTT. Protein: CASSVLGADSPLHF. The complete variable domain, with remaining parts taken from reference TRBV2 and TRBJ1-6, reads EPEVTQTPSHQVTQMGQEVILRCVPISNHLYFYWYRQILGQKVEFLVSFYNNEISEKSEIFDDQFSVERPDGSNFTLKIRSTKLEDSAMYFCASSVLGADSPLHFGNGTRLTVT.

In DNA, the CDR3 is TGTGCCAGCAGCTTACGCTCATGGGGCTCGAACACCGGGGAGCTGTTTTTT. Its protein product is CASSLRSWGSNTGELFF. The rearrangement links TRBV5-5 to TRBJ2-2; TRBD1 might be the D (5 bases). V was pared by 2 bases and J by 0 bases, with 14 bases between. CDR3 length: 17 residues. Germline V gives CDR1 SGHKS, CDR2 YYEKEE (reference sequence).

V and J are TRBV2 and TRBJ1-4, with a tentative D call TRBD1 (6 bases). The V end lost 6 bases, the J end lost 2 bases, and 10 bases lay between the germline ends. This CDR3 is 14 amino acids long. CDR1 is SNHLY, CDR2 FYNNEI, per germline. For the CDR3, the DNA is TGTGCCAGCAGGAGACAGGCGACTAATGAAAAACTGTTTTTT. It codes for CASRRQATNEKLFF.

J is TRBJ1-5 and V is TRBV10-3; D perhaps matches TRBD1 (5 bases). The CDR3 runs to 11 residues. Germline-derived CDR1 and CDR2 are ENHRY and SYGVKD. The CDR3 bases are TGTTTGAGGGGAGGAGGACAGCCCCAGCATTTT. This codes for CLRGGGQPQHF.

The gene calls are TRBV3-1 (or the pseudogene TRBV3-2) and TRBJ1-1, with D perhaps matching TRBD1 (6 bases). V was shortened by 4 bases and J by 4 bases, with 13 bases between the two germline ends. The CDR3 is 14 amino acids. The V gene's germline CDR1 is LGHDT and CDR2 YNNKEL (reference sequence). CDR3 sequence: CASSRAGVGTEAFF. The DNA for the CDR3 is TGTGCCAGCAGCCGGGCAGGGGTCGGCACTGAAGCTTTCTTT.

CDR3 sequence: CASSLRDRDEQYF. The CDR3 DNA reads as TGTGCCAGCAGCCTTCGGGACAGGGACGAGCAGTACTTC. This chain connects TRBV5-5 to TRBJ2-7, with 9 bases aligning to TRBD1. The CDR3 spans 13 residues. Germline V gives CDR1 SGHKS, CDR2 YYEKEE (reference sequence). V lost 4 bases and J lost 5; bases outside the gene matches: 4.

This chain connects TRBV7-9 to TRBJ2-7, with D maybe TRBD1 (5 bases). Germline CDR1 SEHNR, CDR2 FQNEAQ (reference sequence). Trimming removed 1 base from V and 4 bases from J, with 8 bases in between. The length of the CDR3 is 13 residues. DNA of the CDR3: TGTGCCAGCAGCTTAGGACAGTTATACGAGCAGTACTTC. Translation gives CASSLGQLYEQYF.

This clone was seen a handful of times. This chain links TRBV5-1 with TRBJ2-6; maybe TRBD1 (5 bases). Germline V gene lookup returns CDR1 SGHRS and CDR2 YFSETQ. V lost 4 bases and J 2 bases, leaving 13 bases between the germline ends. CDR3 length: 16 residues. The CDR3 DNA sequence: TGCGCCAGCAGCGCCCGAGAAGGGGCTGGGGCCAACGTCCTGACTTTC. Protein sequence: CASSAREGAGANVLTF.

The chain couples TRBV12-5 to TRBJ2-1; no definite D call. The CDR3 runs to 14 residues. From germline, CDR1 is LGHNT and CDR2 FRNRAP. Trimming left V 1 base short and J 8 bases short, with 12 bases between. CDR3 nucleotides: TGTGCTAGTGGTTTGGGGCAGGTGAGTGATGAGCAGTTCTTC. This sequence encodes CASGLGQVSDEQFF.

This rearrangement joins TRBV6-5 to TRBJ2-1; 7 bases are shared with TRBD2. Germline-derived CDR1 and CDR2 are MNHEY and SVGAGI. The CDR3 extends over 13 amino acids. The trim removed 6 bases at V and 9 bases at J, leaving 8 bases unmatched. The CDR3 loop is CASRTPGTIEQFF. The CDR3 DNA reads TGTGCCAGCAGAACTCCAGGGACTATTGAGCAGTTCTTC.